Following are 17 T cell receptor beta chains from one sample sequenced in a study of molecular identifiers for immune sequencing clone quantification. Using its own MiXCR run on the PCR reads, TCRdb lists one record per CDR3 protein. The table lists roughly 320,000 distinct CDR3 sequences, 20% to 25% of them singletons. Sequencing was carried out using naive CD8+ T cells from blood, with Jurkat cell RNA spiked in. As for subset: FACS-sorted CD8+CD4-CCR7+CD45RA+ naive T cells. These receptors were collected from a human donor in good health. Some libraries in this study had Jurkat cell RNA spiked in.

This clonotype appeared once. A read error is likely, as this CDR3 ends without the conserved phenylalanine or tryptophan. The rearrangement uses TRBV29-1 and TRBJ2-1; 8 nucleotides align to TRBD2. With V trimmed by 4 bases and J by 8 bases, 13 bases remained unmatched. The CDR3 extends over 15 amino acids. CDR1 and CDR2 (germline): SQVTM, ANQGSEA. In nucleotides, the CDR3 is TGCAGCGTTGTCTTAGCGGGATCTGGTCTCGATGAGCAGTTCCTC. It specifies CSVVLAGSGLDEQFL.

This clonotype was observed a handful of times. CDR3 sequence reads: CASSIGFEGLTYEQYF. CDR3 in DNA: TGTGCCAGTAGTATAGGATTTGAGGGGCTGACCTACGAGCAGTACTTC. The chain recombines TRBV19 with TRBJ2-7, with D perhaps TRBD1 or TRBD2 (5 bases each). Trimming left V 1 base short and J 2 bases short, with 15 bases between. Germline-derived CDR1 and CDR2 are LNHDA and SQIVND (reference sequence). CDR3 length equals 16 residues.

In this sample, this clonotype turned up many times. V usage is TRBV7-9 and J usage is TRBJ1-1, with 10 bases fitting TRBD1. The V gene end was trimmed by 4 bases and the J gene end by 3 bases; junction bases not matched to a gene: 2. The CDR3 length is 14 residues. Looked up from germline, CDR1 is SEHNR and CDR2 is FQNEAQ (reference sequence). CDR3 bases: TGTGCCAGCAGCTGGGGGACAGGGGACACTGAAGCTTTCTTT. It translates to CASSWGTGDTEAFF.

Turning to this clonotype: Just one base apart from a much larger clone, this may be a read error. The chain recombines TRBV9 with TRBJ1-1; no definite D call. The CDR3 covers 18 residues. Germline values: CDR1 SGDLS, CDR2 YYNGEE. The CDR3, as DNA: TGTGCCAGCGGCGTAGATGGTACTACCGTCCCTATGAACACTGAAGCTTTCTTT. Residues: CASGVDGTTVPMNTEAFF.

Concerning this clonotype: Germline and junction disagree at one end, which may indicate a read error. V usage is TRBV7-3 and J usage is TRBJ1-2; possible D gene TRBD1, 5 bases. The CDR3 covers 13 residues. CDR1 is SGHTA, CDR2 FQGTGA, per germline. The CDR3 protein is CVSSSLGGDGYTF. CDR3 DNA: TGTGTCAGCAGCTCTCTAGGAGGGGATGGCTACACCTTC.

This clonotype has at least ten counts. This chain uses TRBV28 with TRBJ2-1; TRBD1 matches 9 bases. The J segment lost 4 bases and the V segment lost 5 bases, leaving 12 bases of the junction unmatched. The CDR3 consists of 17 residues. Germline V lookup: CDR1 MDHEN, CDR2 SYDVKM. The CDR3 bases are TGTGCCAGCAGTCCCGACCCCCCGGGACAGGGATACAATGAGCAGTTCTTC. This gives the protein CASSPDPPGQGYNEQFF.

This clonotype was detected only a few times. The rearrangement uses TRBV4-3 and TRBJ2-7, with D perhaps TRBD2 (5 bases). Germline V gene data show CDR1 as LGHNA and CDR2 as YSLEER. Trimming stripped 2 bases from V and 0 bases from J, with 11 bases between. The CDR3 length is 15 residues. The CDR3 protein is CASSQSGGHSYEQYF. CDR3 sequence (DNA): TGCGCCAGCAGCCAATCCGGCGGGCACTCCTACGAGCAGTACTTC.

This clonotype was seen ten or more times. The chain has TRBV7-9 and TRBJ2-5; D unclear. The CDR3 spans 14 residues. Trimming left V 5 bases short and J 5 bases short, with 15 bases between. The germline gives CDR1 SEHNR, CDR2 FQNEAQ (reference sequence). CDR3 sequence reads: CASSGWAKKETQYF. The CDR3 DNA reads as TGTGCCAGCAGCGGATGGGCCAAGAAGGAGACCCAGTACTTC.

This sequence joins TRBV6-2 or TRBV6-3 and TRBJ1-2, with D maybe TRBD1 (5 bases). With 1 base removed from V and 0 bases from J, the gap between germline ends came to 15 bases. Looked up from germline, CDR1 is MNHEY and CDR2 is SVGEGT. The CDR3 totals 17 residues. The CDR3 loop is CASSYFRQHKANYGYTF. The DNA of the CDR3 is TGTGCCAGCAGTTACTTCAGACAGCACAAAGCTAACTATGGCTACACCTTC.

This clonotype was seen many times. V and J are TRBV7-2 and TRBJ1-1, with 9 positions matching TRBD1. The CDR3 sequence is 14 residues long. V shed 5 bases, J shed 6 bases, and the junction held 7 bases outside the gene matches. Looked up from germline, CDR1 is SGHTA and CDR2 is FQGNSA. The CDR3, as DNA: TGTGCCAGCAGCCCGGGGACAGGGCGGGCTGAAGCTTTCTTT. This encodes CASSPGTGRAEAFF. Looking up the rest from reference TRBV7-2 and TRBJ1-1 gives the full variable domain: GAGVSQSPSNKVTEKGKDVELRCDPISGHTALYWYRQSLGQGLEFLIYFQGNSAPDKSGLPSDRFSAERTGGSVSTLTIQRTQQEDSAVYLCASSPGTGRAEAFFGQGTRLTVV.

This clonotype was observed a handful of times. The rearrangement uses TRBV10-3 and TRBJ2-7; unclear D gene. Trimming pared 0 bases from V and 7 bases from J, leaving 10 bases between. This CDR3 is built from 13 residues. Germline assignment: CDR1 ENHRY and CDR2 SYGVKD. The DNA for the CDR3 is TGTGCCATCAGTGAGTCCCAGGCGTGGGAGCAGTACTTC. Translated: CAISESQAWEQYF.

The J gene is TRBJ2-5, the V gene TRBV6-5; 14 bases are shared with TRBD2. This CDR3 contains 19 residues. Germline loops: CDR1 MNHEY, CDR2 SVGAGI. The junction had 9 bases not matched to a gene; V was cut back by 2 bases and J by 1 base. CDR3: CASSYPGTSGSGGQETQYF. CDR3 bases: TGTGCCAGCAGTTACCCAGGGACTAGCGGGAGTGGGGGCCAAGAGACCCAGTACTTC.

This clonotype has only a few counts. V is TRBV3-1 and J is TRBJ1-2; 7 nucleotides agree with TRBD1. Per germline, CDR1 LGHDT and CDR2 YNNKEL (reference sequence). The CDR3 consists of 15 residues. Trimming at V came to 4 bases and at J to 4 bases, leaving 9 bases not matched to a gene. Here the CDR3 reads CASSRTGELGYGYTF. The CDR3 nucleotides are TGTGCCAGCAGCCGAACAGGGGAGTTGGGCTATGGCTACACCTTC.

This clonotype was seen repeatedly, ten times or more. V is TRBV13 and J is TRBJ2-3; TRBD2 is a possible D gene (6 bases). The CDR3 consists of 16 residues. CDR1 PRHDT and CDR2 FYEKMQ come from the germline V gene (reference sequence). Trimming cost V 1 base and J 0 bases, with 11 bases left between them. The CDR3 sequence: CASSLATSPSTDTQYF. The CDR3 DNA is TGTGCCAGCAGCTTAGCGACTAGTCCAAGCACAGATACGCAGTATTTT.

There are a few counts of this clonotype. Since a much larger clone is just one base distant, this may be a read error. The rearrangement uses TRBV19 and TRBJ2-3, with TRBD2 matching 10 bases. The CDR3 length is 15 residues. Losses at the gene ends were 3 bases for V and 2 bases for J; bases not matched to a gene: 2. Germline V CDR1 and CDR2: LNHDA, SQIVND (reference sequence). The DNA for the CDR3 is TGTGCCAGTAGTATCCTAGCGGGAGCCACAGATACGCAGTATTTT. It is translated as CASSILAGATDTQYF.

This clonotype has a count of ten or more. This sequence joins TRBV9 and TRBJ2-7; no definite D call. The CDR3 runs to 15 residues. V was pared by 4 bases and J by 2 bases, with 16 bases between. Looked up from germline, CDR1 is SGDLS and CDR2 is YYNGEE. CDR3 in DNA: TGTGCCAGCAGCCCCGGTTTTGGCTCCACCTACGAGCAGTACTTC. This encodes CASSPGFGSTYEQYF.

A note on this clonotype: This may come from a read error, since a much larger clone is one base off. The V call is TRBV7-6, the J call TRBJ2-7, with 7 bases fitting TRBD1. The V segment lost 8 bases and the J segment 2 bases; nucleotides outside the gene matches: 15. Germline V lookup: CDR1 SGHVS, CDR2 FNYEAQ. CDR3 length: 16 residues. The DNA of the CDR3 is TGTGCCAGCGGCTCTGCCCGGGACAGCTCACCCTACGAGCAGTACTTC. As protein: CASGSARDSSPYEQYF.